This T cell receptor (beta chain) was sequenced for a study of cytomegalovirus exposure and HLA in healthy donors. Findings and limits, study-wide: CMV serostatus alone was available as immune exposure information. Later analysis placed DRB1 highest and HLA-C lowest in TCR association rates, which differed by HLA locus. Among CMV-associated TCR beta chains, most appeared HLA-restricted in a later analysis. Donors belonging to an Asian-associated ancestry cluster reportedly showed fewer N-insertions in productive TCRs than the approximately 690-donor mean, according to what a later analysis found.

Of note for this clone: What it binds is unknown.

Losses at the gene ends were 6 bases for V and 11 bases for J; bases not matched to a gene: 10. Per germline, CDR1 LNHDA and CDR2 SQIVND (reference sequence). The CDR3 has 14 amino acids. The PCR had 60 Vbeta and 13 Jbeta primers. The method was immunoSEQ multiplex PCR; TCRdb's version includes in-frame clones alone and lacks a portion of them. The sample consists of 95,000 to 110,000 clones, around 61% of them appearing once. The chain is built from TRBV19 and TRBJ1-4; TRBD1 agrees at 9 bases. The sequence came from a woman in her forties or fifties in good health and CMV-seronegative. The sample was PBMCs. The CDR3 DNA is TGTGCCAGTAGACCCTCCGGGACAGGGAACAAACTGTTTTTT. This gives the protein CASRPSGTGNKLFF.